This T cell receptor beta chain is from a study of glioma-infiltrating T cells. Broader study findings: Above-expected tissue-blood divergence occurred in all gliomas, most in low-grade ones.

This clonotype has ten or more counts. Its specificity is unknown. The CDR3 length is 15 residues. V was shortened by 7 bases and J by 1 base, with 17 bases between the two germline ends. Germline V gene data show CDR1 as MNHNS and CDR2 as SASEGT. TCR alpha and beta CDR3 regions were amplified from RNA using iRepertoire nested multiplex PCR. Tissue mRNA or PBMC total RNA, about 85-400 ng, went into one-step reverse transcription and amplification. A single record per CDR3 protein comes from TCRdb applying MiXCR to the multiplex PCR reads. Found here are around 20,000 distinct CDR3 sequences, about 26% of them singletons; the top ten hold 13%.

The receptor's source is a human donor with low-grade glioma or glioblastoma, undergoing nonglioma brain surgery, or in good health (not recorded which). This chain joins TRBV6-1 and TRBJ2-7, with D possibly matching TRBD1 (5 bases). Sequenced sample: glioma tissue, nonneoplastic brain tissue, or PBMCs (not recorded which). The CDR3 coding sequence is TGTGCCAGCATCCTAGGGGCACTCGGGTCCTACGAGCAGTACTTC. Protein: CASILGALGSYEQYF.